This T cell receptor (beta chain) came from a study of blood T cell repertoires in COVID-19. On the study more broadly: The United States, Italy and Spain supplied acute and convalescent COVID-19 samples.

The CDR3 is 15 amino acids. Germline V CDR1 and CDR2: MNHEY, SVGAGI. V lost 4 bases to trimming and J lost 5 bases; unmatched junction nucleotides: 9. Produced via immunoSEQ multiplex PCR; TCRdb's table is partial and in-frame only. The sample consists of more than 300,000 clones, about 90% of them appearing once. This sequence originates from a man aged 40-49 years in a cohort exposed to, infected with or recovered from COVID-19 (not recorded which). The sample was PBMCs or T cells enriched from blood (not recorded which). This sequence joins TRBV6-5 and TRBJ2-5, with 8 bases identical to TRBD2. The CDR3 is CASSSSGRRVETQYF. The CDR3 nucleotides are TGTGCCAGCAGTTCAAGCGGGAGACGGGTGGAGACCCAGTACTTC.